These T cell receptor beta chains were read from a single sample in a study of cytomegalovirus exposure and HLA in healthy donors. Method: immunoSEQ multiplex PCR; TCRdb's copy keeps in-frame clones and lacks some. The sample lists some 99,000 clones; under 85% were seen once. The sequenced material came from PBMCs. The receptors were gathered from a woman between 50 and 59 years old in good health and CMV-seropositive. The CDR3 runs from the conserved cysteine through the conserved F or W. The D gene is left open where the match is weak. Only some rows state a clone size, as once, few, many or a class for expanded clones.

TRBV6-6,-,TRBJ1-5,-,TGTGCCAGCAGTCAGGGCGTCATAGGCAATCAGCCCCAGCATTTT,CASSQGVIGNQPQHF
TRBV19,-,TRBJ1-5,-,TGTGCCAGTAGTATTACCGGGGGTGACCAGCCCCAGCATTTT,CASSITGGDQPQHF
TRBV5-6,-,TRBJ2-4,-,TGTGCCAGCAGTGACTCAAAATTAAACATTCAGTACTTC,CASSDSKLNIQYF
TRBV19,-,TRBJ2-1,-,TGTGCCAGTAAAGTCCCCGGGGACACATACAATGAGCAGTTCTTC,CASKVPGDTYNEQFF
TRBV5-3,-,TRBJ1-2,TRBD1,TGTGCCAGAAGCTCCGACAGGGTGGGAATAGCTAACTATGGCTACACCTTC,CARSSDRVGIANYGYTF
TRBV18,once,TRBJ1-2,-,TGTGCCAGCTCACCACCTGTAATCTATGGCTACACCTTC,CASSPPVIYGYTF
TRBV5-6,-,TRBJ2-7,TRBD2,TGTGCCAGCAGCTTGGGGGGGACTAGCGGGGGTCCAAAGTGGAGGTACTTC,CASSLGGTSGGPKWRYF
TRBV7-2,-,TRBJ2-7,TRBD1,TGTGCCAGCAGCGCTACCGGAGGGACAGGATCCTACGAGCAGTACTTC,CASSATGGTGSYEQYF
TRBV6-4,-,TRBJ2-1,TRBD2,TGTGCCAGCAGCCTACTAGCGGGGGGTGAGCAGTTCTTC,CASSLLAGGEQFF
TRBV29-1,once,TRBJ2-2,-,TGCAGCGTTCCCGACAGGAACACCGGGGAGCTGTTTTTT,CSVPDRNTGELFF
TRBV5-1,-,TRBJ2-3,TRBD2,TGCGCCAGCAGCTTCTCCGGGACTAGTGCAGATACGCAGTATTTT,CASSFSGTSADTQYF
TRBV13,few,TRBJ2-7,TRBD2,TGTGCCAGCAGCTCCGGGACTACTTCCTACGAGCAGTACTTC,CASSSGTTSYEQYF
TRBV7-2,-,TRBJ2-7,TRBD1,TGTGCCAGCAGCTCCGGGACAGACCTCTACGAGCAGTACTTC,CASSSGTDLYEQYF
TRBV4-3,-,TRBJ1-5,TRBD1,TGCGCCAGCAGCCAAGATGGGACAGTTGGGAGTCAGCCCCAGCATTTT,CASSQDGTVGSQPQHF
TRBV6-5,-,TRBJ2-5,-,TGTGCCAGCACGAGCCCCATTCAAGAGACCCAGTACTTC,CASTSPIQETQYF
TRBV18,-,TRBJ2-4,TRBD1,TGTGCCAGCTCACGTCGACAGGGAGAGAAAAACATTCAGTACTTC,CASSRRQGEKNIQYF
TRBV5-1,once,TRBJ2-7,-,TGCGCCAGCAGGGCCGGGACGCGGGGGCAGTACTTC,CASRAGTRGQYF
TRBV6-1,-,TRBJ1-6,-,TGTGCCAGCAGTGCGGAGGAAAATTCACCCCTCCACTTT,CASSAEENSPLHF
TRBV5-1,-,TRBJ2-7,TRBD1,TGCGCCAGCAGCTTAGGGGGCGCAGGGAACTACGAGCAGTACTTC,CASSLGGAGNYEQYF
TRBV5-5,-,TRBJ2-2,-,TGTGCCAGCAGCTACCGGGACTCGAACACCGGGGAGCTGTTTTTT,CASSYRDSNTGELFF
TRBV25-1,-,TRBJ2-4,-,TGTGCCAGCAGTGAATCTTTTCACGGAGGGAAAGCCAAAAACATTCAGTACTTC,CASSESFHGGKAKNIQYF
TRBV7-2,once,TRBJ1-3,-,TGTGCCAGCAGCTTTCTTGTCCTCTCTGGAAACACCATATATTTT,CASSFLVLSGNTIYF
TRBV29-1,few,TRBJ1-3,TRBD1,TGCAGCGTTGGGGACAGGGGATCTGGAAACACCATATATTTT,CSVGDRGSGNTIYF
TRBV2,-,TRBJ2-5,TRBD1,TGTGCCAGCACCCTCCTCCCGGGACAGCAAGAGACCCAGTACTTC,CASTLLPGQQETQYF
TRBV4-3,few,TRBJ1-5,TRBD1,TGCGCCAGCAGCCTTCGGACAGGGCTTCGGCAGCCCCAGCATTTT,CASSLRTGLRQPQHF
TRBV6-1,-,TRBJ1-2,TRBD1,TGTGCCAGCAGTCGGACAGGGCGGTACTATGGCTACACCTTC,CASSRTGRYYGYTF
TRBV5-1,-,TRBJ2-3,TRBD2,TGCGCCAGCAGCTTGCAAAGCGGGGGTGTTCAAAAAAATACGCAGTATTTT,CASSLQSGGVQKNTQYF
TRBV2,-,TRBJ2-7,TRBD2,TGTGCCAGCAGTGAGGGTCTAGCGGGGGACTACGAGCAGTACTTC,CASSEGLAGDYEQYF
TRBV10-3,-,TRBJ2-3,TRBD1,TGTGCCATCAGTCGGACAGGGGATGTTGATACGCAGTATTTT,CAISRTGDVDTQYF
TRBV7-2,once,TRBJ2-3,TRBD1,TGTGCCAGCAGCACACCTTCCAGGGGGGATACGCAGTATTTT,CASSTPSRGDTQYF
TRBV7-2,-,TRBJ2-3,TRBD2,TGTGCCAGCAGCTTAGCGGGGGGGAACTTTGATACGCAGTATTTT,CASSLAGGNFDTQYF